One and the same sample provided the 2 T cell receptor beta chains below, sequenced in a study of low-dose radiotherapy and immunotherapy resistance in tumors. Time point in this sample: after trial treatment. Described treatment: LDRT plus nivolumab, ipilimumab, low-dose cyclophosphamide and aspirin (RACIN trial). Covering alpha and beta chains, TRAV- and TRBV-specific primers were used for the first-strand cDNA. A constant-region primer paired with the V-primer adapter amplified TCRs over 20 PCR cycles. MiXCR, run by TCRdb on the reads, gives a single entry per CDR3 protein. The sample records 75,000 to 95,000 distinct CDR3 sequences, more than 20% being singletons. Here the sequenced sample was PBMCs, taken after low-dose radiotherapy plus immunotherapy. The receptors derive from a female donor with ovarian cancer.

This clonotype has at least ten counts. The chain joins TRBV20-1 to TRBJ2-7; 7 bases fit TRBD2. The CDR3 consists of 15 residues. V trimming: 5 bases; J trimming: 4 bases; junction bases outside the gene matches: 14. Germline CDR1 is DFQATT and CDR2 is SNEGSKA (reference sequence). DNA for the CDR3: TGCAGTGCTCAAGAGGGCGCGGGAGTAATGTACGAGCAGTACTTC. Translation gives CSAQEGAGVMYEQYF.

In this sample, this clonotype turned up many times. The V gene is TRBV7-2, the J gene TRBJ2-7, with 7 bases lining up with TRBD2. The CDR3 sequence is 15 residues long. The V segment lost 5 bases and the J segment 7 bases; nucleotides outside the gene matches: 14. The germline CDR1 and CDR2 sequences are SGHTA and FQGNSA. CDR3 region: CASSTTPAGVKEQYF. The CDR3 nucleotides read TGTGCCAGCAGCACAACCCCCGCGGGAGTGAAAGAGCAGTACTTC.